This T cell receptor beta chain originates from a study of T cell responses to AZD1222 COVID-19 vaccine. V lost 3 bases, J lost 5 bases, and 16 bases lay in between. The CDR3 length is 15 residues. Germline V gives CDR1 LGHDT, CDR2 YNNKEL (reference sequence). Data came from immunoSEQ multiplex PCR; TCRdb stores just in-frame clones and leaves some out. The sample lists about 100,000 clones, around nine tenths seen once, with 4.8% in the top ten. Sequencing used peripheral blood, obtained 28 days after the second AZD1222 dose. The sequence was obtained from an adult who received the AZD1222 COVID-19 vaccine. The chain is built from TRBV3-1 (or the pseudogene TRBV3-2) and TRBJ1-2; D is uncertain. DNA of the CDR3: TGTGCCAGCAGCCATGGTGGGTCTGTCTCTTATGGCTACACCTTC. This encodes CASSHGGSVSYGYTF.